Listed below are T cell receptor beta chains from one sample, sequenced in a study of beta chain features in type 1 diabetes. Sequenced by immunoSEQ multiplex PCR; TCRdb stores in-frame clones only, minus some. The sample shows 390,000 or so clones, approximately 14% of them seen only once. The sample was naive CD4+ T cells from blood. These TCRs come from a man aged 25 to 45 in good health. CDR3s include the opening cysteine and the closing phenylalanine or tryptophan. D genes are given only for firm matches. Only some rows state a clone size, as once, few, many or a class for expanded clones.

abundance | j_gene | d_gene | v_gene | CDR3nt | CDR3aa
- | TRBJ2-5 | - | TRBV5-4 | TGTGCCAGCAGCTTAGGGGCAGGGGTAGGGGAGACCCAGTACTTC | CASSLGAGVGETQYF
- | TRBJ1-2 | - | TRBV16 | TGTGCCAGCGTGCCCCGGGGAGTGCAACCTAACTATGGCTACACCTTC | CASVPRGVQPNYGYTF
- | TRBJ1-1 | - | TRBV6-5 | TGTGCCAGCAGGCCGATCCGCCCGAACACTGAAGCTTTCTTT | CASRPIRPNTEAFF
- | TRBJ2-7 | - | TRBV15 | TGTGCCACCAGCACCGACCGTTATTCCTACGAGCAGTACTTC | CATSTDRYSYEQYF
- | TRBJ1-3 | - | TRBV7-9 | TGTGTATCCCTGTGGGGAAACACCATATATTTT | CVSLWGNTIYF
few | TRBJ2-3 | TRBD2 | TRBV5-4 | TGTGCCAGCACCCTAGCGGGAGGCACAGATACGCAGTATTTT | CASTLAGGTDTQYF
- | TRBJ2-1 | - | TRBV7-9 | TGTGCCAGCAGCTTAGCTAGCGGCTACAATGAGCAGTTCTTC | CASSLASGYNEQFF
- | TRBJ2-3 | TRBD2 | TRBV5-1 | TGCGCCAGCAGTCTCGGACTAGAAACAGATACGCAGTATTTT | CASSLGLETDTQYF
- | TRBJ2-3 | - | TRBV29-1 | TGCAGCGTTGTTTGGATGGGAGTTCGGACAGATACGCAGTATTTT | CSVVWMGVRTDTQYF
few | TRBJ2-1 | - | TRBV7-9 | TGTGCCAGCAGCTTAGGAGGGCATACCGATGAGCAGTTCTTC | CASSLGGHTDEQFF
- | TRBJ2-1 | - | TRBV7-9 | TGTGCCAGCAGCTCGCGGGCAGGGCTAAATGAGCAGTTCTTC | CASSSRAGLNEQFF
- | TRBJ1-2 | TRBD1 | TRBV6-5 | TGTGCCAGCAGTTCCTGGGACAGGGAACAGAGCTATGGCTACACCTTC | CASSSWDREQSYGYTF
few | TRBJ2-2 | - | TRBV10-3 | TGTGCCATCAGTGAGTCGAAGGGCTTGAACGGGGAGCTGTTTTTT | CAISESKGLNGELFF
few | TRBJ2-1 | - | TRBV5-1 | TGCGCCAGCAGTTCATCTATGGAGAGGGCTGACTACAATGAGCAGTTCTTC | CASSSSMERADYNEQFF
few | TRBJ1-2 | - | TRBV4-3 | TGCGCCAGCAGCCAAGATATCGGGGGAACTTACTATGGCTACACCTTC | CASSQDIGGTYYGYTF
- | TRBJ2-5 | TRBD1 | TRBV7-2 | TGTGCCAGCAGCTTACGGGACAGGGGGTTCGGCACGGAGACCCAGTACTTC | CASSLRDRGFGTETQYF
- | TRBJ2-5 | TRBD2 | TRBV7-6 | TGTGCCAGCAGCTTAATGGGCGGGGGCCAAGAGACCCAGTACTTC | CASSLMGGGQETQYF
- | TRBJ2-4 | - | TRBV19 | TGTGCCAGTAGTATGGTAGGGGGTCCCGCCAAAAACATTCAGTACTTC | CASSMVGGPAKNIQYF
many | TRBJ2-1 | - | TRBV29-1 | TGCAGCGCCCAGGACAGAGCAGTCTACAATGAGCAGTTCTTC | CSAQDRAVYNEQFF
few | TRBJ2-7 | TRBD1 | TRBV5-4 | TGTGCCAGCAGCACCGGACAGGGTCAAGTATCCGAGCAGTACTTC | CASSTGQGQVSEQYF
- | TRBJ2-3 | TRBD2 | TRBV11-2 | TGTGCCAGCAGCTCGGGACTAGCGGCGAGCACAGATACGCAGTATTTT | CASSSGLAASTDTQYF
- | TRBJ1-2 | - | TRBV30 | TGTGCCTGGAGTGCCCTAAGGACGTTAGGGTATGGCTACACCTTC | CAWSALRTLGYGYTF
few | TRBJ2-3 | - | TRBV30 | TGTGCCTGGACGGGCAGCAGGGTACTGAATACGCAGTATTTT | CAWTGSRVLNTQYF
few | TRBJ2-5 | - | TRBV18 | TGTGCCAGCTCACCAGTTGTAGCGCCGGGCGGGACCCAGTACTTC | CASSPVVAPGGTQYF
many | TRBJ1-5 | - | TRBV29-1 | TGCAGCGTTGCCTTACGGGGAAGCAATCAGCCCCAGCATTTT | CSVALRGSNQPQHF
- | TRBJ2-1 | TRBD1 | TRBV29-1 | TGCAGCGTTGCCATGGACAGGGGCAATGAGCAGTTCTTC | CSVAMDRGNEQFF